This T cell receptor beta chain was recorded in a study of beta chain features in type 1 diabetes. Study details: Cells sorted and examined across all samples totaled 85 million to 130 million. Points from the study as a whole: Shorter TCRB CDR3s, moderately but significantly so, were found in Type 1 diabetes patients in all four CD4+ subsets.

The entirety of the isolated RNA underwent reverse transcription, so expressed TCRB transcripts were sequenced. Measured with immunoSEQ multiplex PCR; TCRdb has only the in-frame clones, and not every one. The sample contains about 370,000 clones, 8.5% to 10% of which appear only once. A note on this clone: What it recognizes is unknown.

The sequenced sample was central memory CD4+ T cells from blood. The TCR sequence derives from a man aged 25 to 40 with type 1 diabetes.

CDR3 in DNA: TGCAGCGCCCGGGCAGGGCCCTCCGGTAATGAAAAACTGTTTTTT. Translated: CSARAGPSGNEKLFF. The chain has TRBV29-1 and TRBJ1-4; a possible D gene is TRBD1 (5 bases). Trimming left V 7 bases short and J 4 bases short, with 19 bases between. The V gene's germline CDR1 is SQVTM and CDR2 ANQGSEA. CDR3 length equals 15 residues.